This T cell receptor beta chain was recovered during a study of CD8 T cells in Susac syndrome. TEMRA cells were FACS-enriched, with CD8+ and CD4+ T cells isolated negatively. The authors reverse transcribed roughly 0.5 to 1 ug RNA with random hexamers. The method of amplification for TCR beta CDR3 was immunoSEQ multiplex PCR, covering 54 Vbeta and 13 Jbeta. In TCRdb, the immunoSEQ multiplex PCR reads were re-called with MiXCR into one record per CDR3 protein. The sample carries hundreds of thousands of distinct CDR3 sequences, roughly 95% recorded once. The CDR3 sequence is 13 residues long. The V segment lost 5 bases and the J segment 4 bases; nucleotides outside the gene matches: 4. Looked up from germline, CDR1 is ENHRY and CDR2 is SYGVKD.

This TCR came from a human donor with Susac syndrome. V is TRBV10-3 and J is TRBJ1-2, with TRBD1 matching over 7 bases. The source material was CD4+ T cells from PBMCs. CDR3 DNA sequence: TGTGCCATCAGTTCGGGACAGCCCTATGGCTACACCTTC. This gives the protein CAISSGQPYGYTF.